This T cell receptor (beta chain) was identified during a study of cytomegalovirus exposure and HLA in healthy donors. Profiling relied on immunoSEQ multiplex PCR, and the TCRdb table lists in-frame clones only, not all of them. The sample comprises about 200,000 clones, around 86% of which are singletons, and 1.5% to 2.5% rests with the top ten. Germline trimming cut 4 bases from V and 6 bases from J; bases unmatched to any gene: 5. Germline CDR1 SEHNR, CDR2 FQNEAQ (reference sequence). CDR3 length: 13 residues. Study results and limitations: In vitro, three CMV-associated chains proved specific for CMV antigens. In the approximately 130 validation repertoires, just under 95% of cluster scores exceeded 0, per a later analysis. Approximately 160 TCR beta chains were listed as cytomegalovirus-associated.

With regard to this clone: The antigen is undetermined.

Source material: PBMCs. J is TRBJ2-7 and V is TRBV7-9, with 8 bases identical to TRBD2. The clonotype originates from a woman aged 18 to 35 in good health and CMV-seropositive. The CDR3 DNA reads TGTGCCAGCAGCTCCGGGACTAGAGGCGAGCAGTACTTC. The encoded protein is CASSSGTRGEQYF.